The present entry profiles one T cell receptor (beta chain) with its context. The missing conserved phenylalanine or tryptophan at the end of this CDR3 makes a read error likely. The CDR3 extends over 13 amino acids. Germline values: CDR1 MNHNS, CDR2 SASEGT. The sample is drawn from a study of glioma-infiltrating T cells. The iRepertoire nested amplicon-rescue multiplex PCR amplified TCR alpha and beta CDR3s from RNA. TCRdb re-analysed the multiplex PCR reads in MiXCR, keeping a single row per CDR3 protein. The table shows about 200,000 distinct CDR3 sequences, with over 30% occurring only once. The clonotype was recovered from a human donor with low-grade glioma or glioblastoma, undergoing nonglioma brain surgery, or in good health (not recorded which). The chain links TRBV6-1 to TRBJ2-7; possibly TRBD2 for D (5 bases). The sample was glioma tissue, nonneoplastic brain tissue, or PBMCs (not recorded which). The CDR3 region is CAGSASLGYEQYL. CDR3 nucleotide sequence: TGTGCCGGCAGTGCCTCACTAGGGTACGAGCAGTACCTC.